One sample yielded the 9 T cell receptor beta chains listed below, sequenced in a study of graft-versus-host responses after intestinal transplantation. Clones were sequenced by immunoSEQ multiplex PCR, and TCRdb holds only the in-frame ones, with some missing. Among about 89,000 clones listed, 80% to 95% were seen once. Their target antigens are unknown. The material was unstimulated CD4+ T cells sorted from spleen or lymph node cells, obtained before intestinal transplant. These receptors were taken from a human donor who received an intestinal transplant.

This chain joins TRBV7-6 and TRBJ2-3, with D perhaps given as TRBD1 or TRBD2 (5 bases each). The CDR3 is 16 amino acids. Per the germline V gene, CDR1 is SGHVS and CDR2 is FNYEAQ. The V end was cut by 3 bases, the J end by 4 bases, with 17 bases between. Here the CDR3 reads CASSFGLVVGADTQYF. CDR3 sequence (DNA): TGTGCCAGCAGCTTCGGACTTGTAGTAGGGGCAGATACGCAGTATTTT.

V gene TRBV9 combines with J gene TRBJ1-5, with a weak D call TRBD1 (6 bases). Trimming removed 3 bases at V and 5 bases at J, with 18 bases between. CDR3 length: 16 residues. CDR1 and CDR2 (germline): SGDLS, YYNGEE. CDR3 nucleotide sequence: TGTGCCAGCAGCGCCGGTGGGGGGGCTGAGGATCAGCCCCAGCATTTT. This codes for CASSAGGGAEDQPQHF.

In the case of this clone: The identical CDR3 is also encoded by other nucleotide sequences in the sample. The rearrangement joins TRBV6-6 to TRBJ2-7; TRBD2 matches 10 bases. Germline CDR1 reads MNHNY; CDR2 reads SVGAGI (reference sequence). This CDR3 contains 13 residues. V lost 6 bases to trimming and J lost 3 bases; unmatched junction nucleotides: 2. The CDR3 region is CASSRTSGYEQYF. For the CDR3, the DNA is TGTGCCAGCAGCAGGACTAGCGGCTACGAGCAGTACTTC.

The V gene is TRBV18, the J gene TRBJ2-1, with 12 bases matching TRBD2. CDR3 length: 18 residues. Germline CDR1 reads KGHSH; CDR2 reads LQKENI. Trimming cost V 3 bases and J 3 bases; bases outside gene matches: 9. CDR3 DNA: TGTGCCAGCTCACCGCTACAAGGACTAGCGGGAATCTACAATGAGCAGTTCTTC. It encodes CASSPLQGLAGIYNEQFF.

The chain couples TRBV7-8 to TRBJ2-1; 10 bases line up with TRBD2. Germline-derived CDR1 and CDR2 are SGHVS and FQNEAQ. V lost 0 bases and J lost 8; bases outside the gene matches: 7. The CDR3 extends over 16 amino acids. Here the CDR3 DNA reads TGTGCCAGCAGCTTAGCGGCTAGCGGGAGTTTGTATGAGCAGTTCTTC. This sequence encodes CASSLAASGSLYEQFF.

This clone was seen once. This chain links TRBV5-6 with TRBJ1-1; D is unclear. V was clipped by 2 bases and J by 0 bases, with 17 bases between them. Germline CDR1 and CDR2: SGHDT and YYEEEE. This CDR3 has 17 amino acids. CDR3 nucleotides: TGTGCCAGCAGCTTATTTAGTGGCGTGGTAATGAACACTGAAGCTTTCTTT. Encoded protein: CASSLFSGVVMNTEAFF.

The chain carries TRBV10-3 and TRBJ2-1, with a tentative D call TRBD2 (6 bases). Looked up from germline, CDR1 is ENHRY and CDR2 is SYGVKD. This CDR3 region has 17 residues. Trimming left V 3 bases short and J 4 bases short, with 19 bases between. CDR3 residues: CAISDSIGASEYNEQFF. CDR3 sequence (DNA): TGTGCCATCAGTGATAGTATCGGGGCTAGCGAATACAATGAGCAGTTCTTC.

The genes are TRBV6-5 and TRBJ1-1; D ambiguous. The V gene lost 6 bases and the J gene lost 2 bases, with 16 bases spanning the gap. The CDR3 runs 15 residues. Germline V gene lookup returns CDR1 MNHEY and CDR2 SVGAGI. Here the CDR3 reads CASSPGVQPNTEAFF. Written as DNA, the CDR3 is TGTGCCAGCAGCCCGGGAGTCCAGCCTAACACTGAAGCTTTCTTT.

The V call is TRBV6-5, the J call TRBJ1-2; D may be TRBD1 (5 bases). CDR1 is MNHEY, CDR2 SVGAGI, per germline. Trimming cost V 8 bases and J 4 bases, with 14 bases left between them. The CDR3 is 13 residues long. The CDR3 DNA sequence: TGTGCCAGCCAGGGCCGGACTGGCTATGGCTACACCTTC. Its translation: CASQGRTGYGYTF.